This paragraph covers one TCR beta chain sequence. This entry comes from a study of blood T cells in healthy people across ages. With a J-beta primer mix and a sample-barcoded 5' primer, a second PCR ran about 7 to 12 cycles. One entry per CDR3 protein results from TCRdb running MiXCR on the 5' RACE reads. The table records roughly 1,800,000 distinct CDR3 sequences, less than 50% of them present only once. This CDR3 has 12 residues. Trimming shortened V by 2 bases and J by 4 bases, and 2 bases separated the two germline ends. Germline V gives CDR1 LGHNA, CDR2 YNFKEQ. This chain links TRBV4-2 with TRBJ1-4, with D hard to call. This clonotype was sampled from a woman aged 35 to 49 in good health. Source material: blood. In DNA form, the CDR3 reads TGTGCCAGCAGCCAACTTAATGAAAAACTGTTTTTT. Translated: CASSQLNEKLFF.